Included here is one TCR beta chain sequence, with context. Assay used: immunoSEQ multiplex PCR; TCRdb lists only in-frame clones, some missing. The sample consists of about 410,000 clones, 86% of them appearing once. The sample originates from a study of blood T cell repertoires in COVID-19. This receptor was obtained from a woman in her 30s with active or convalescent COVID-19. The sequenced sample was peripheral blood.

DNA of the CDR3: TGTGCCAGCAGCACACAGGGACCCGTTGCTGAAGCTTTCTTT. Its translation: CASSTQGPVAEAFF. This sequence joins TRBV2 and TRBJ1-1; D is perhaps TRBD1 (6 bases). Trimming left V 6 bases short and J 6 bases short, with 17 bases between. This CDR3 contains 14 residues. Germline V gives CDR1 SNHLY, CDR2 FYNNEI.